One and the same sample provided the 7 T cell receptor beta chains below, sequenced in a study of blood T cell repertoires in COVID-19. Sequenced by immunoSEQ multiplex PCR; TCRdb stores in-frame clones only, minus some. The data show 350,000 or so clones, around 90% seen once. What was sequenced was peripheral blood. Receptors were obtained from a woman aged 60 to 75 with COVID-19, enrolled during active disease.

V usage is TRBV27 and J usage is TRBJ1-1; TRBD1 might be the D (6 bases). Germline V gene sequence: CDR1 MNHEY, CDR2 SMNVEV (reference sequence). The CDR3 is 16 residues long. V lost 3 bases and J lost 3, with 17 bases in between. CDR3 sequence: CASSFETGGPHTEAFF. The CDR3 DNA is TGTGCCAGCAGTTTTGAAACGGGGGGCCCTCACACTGAAGCTTTCTTT.

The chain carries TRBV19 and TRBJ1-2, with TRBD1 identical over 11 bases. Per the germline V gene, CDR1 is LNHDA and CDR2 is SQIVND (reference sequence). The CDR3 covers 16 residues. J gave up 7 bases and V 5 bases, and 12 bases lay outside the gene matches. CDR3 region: CASSPTPGTGGSGYTF. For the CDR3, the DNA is TGTGCCAGTAGTCCGACCCCCGGGACAGGGGGATCTGGCTACACCTTC.

DNA for the CDR3: TGTGCCACCAGTGATTTCAACCAGGGAACCTATGGCTACACCTTC. It codes for CATSDFNQGTYGYTF. This rearrangement joins TRBV24-1 to TRBJ1-2, with D maybe TRBD1 (5 bases). Between the trimmed V and J ends, which lost 1 base and 4 bases, there was a span of 12 bases. The length of the CDR3 is 15 residues. Germline-derived CDR1 and CDR2 are KGHDR and SFDVKD.

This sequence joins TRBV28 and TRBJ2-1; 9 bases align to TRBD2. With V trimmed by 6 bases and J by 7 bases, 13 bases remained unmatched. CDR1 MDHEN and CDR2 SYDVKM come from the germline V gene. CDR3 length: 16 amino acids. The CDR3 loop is CASSLTLAGTSNEQFF. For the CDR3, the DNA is TGTGCCAGCAGCTTAACCCTAGCGGGGACTTCGAATGAGCAGTTCTTC.

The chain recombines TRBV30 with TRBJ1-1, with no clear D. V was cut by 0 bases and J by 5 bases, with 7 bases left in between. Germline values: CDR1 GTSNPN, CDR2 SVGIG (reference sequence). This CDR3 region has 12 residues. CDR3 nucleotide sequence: TGTGCCTGGAGTGTACGGTGGACTGAAGCTTTCTTT. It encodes CAWSVRWTEAFF.

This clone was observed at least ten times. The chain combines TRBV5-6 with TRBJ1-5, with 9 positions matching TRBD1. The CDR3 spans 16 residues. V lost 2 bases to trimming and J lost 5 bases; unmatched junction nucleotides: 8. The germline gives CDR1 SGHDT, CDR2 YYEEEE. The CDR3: CASSFGQTGGYQPQHF. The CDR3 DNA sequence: TGTGCCAGCAGCTTTGGGCAGACAGGGGGTTATCAGCCCCAGCATTTT. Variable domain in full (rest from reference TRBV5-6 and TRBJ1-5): DAGVTQSPTHLIKTRGQQVTLRCSPKSGHDTVSWYQQALGQGPQFIFQYYEEEERQRGNFPDRFSGHQFPNYSSELNVNALLLGDSALYLCASSFGQTGGYQPQHFGDGTRLSIL.

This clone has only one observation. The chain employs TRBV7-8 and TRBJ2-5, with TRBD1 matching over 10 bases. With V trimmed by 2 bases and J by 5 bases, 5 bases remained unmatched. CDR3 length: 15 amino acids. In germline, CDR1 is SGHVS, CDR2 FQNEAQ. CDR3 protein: CASSLRDRGGETQYF. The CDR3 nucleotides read TGTGCCAGCAGCTTACGGGACAGGGGAGGCGAGACCCAGTACTTC.